This T cell receptor (beta chain) was captured in a study of cytomegalovirus exposure and HLA in healthy donors. Whole-study findings and limits: There were a few CMV-associated chains whose specificity for CMV antigens was confirmed in vitro. The listing of approximately 160 TCR beta chains classed them as cytomegalovirus-associated. Rarity held for most TCR sequences, but there were some public TCRs that occurred in many donors.

This clone was detected a few times. Its matching antigen is unknown. V lost 5 bases and J lost 4, with 22 bases in between. The CDR3 is 17 residues long. Sequencing was performed with immunoSEQ multiplex PCR; in TCRdb, only in-frame clones are kept and a portion is missing. The sample carries over 110,000 clones, about 86% recorded once. Sequencing used PBMCs. The chain joins TRBV5-3 to TRBJ1-3, with D unclear. Being an ORF, TRBV5-3 has a function that is uncertain. The sequence came from a man between 18 and 29 years old in good health and CMV-seronegative. DNA for the CDR3: TGTGCCAGAAGTGCCTTAAAACTTCCGCGGTGCGGAAACACCATATATTTT. Translating it yields CARSALKLPRCGNTIYF.